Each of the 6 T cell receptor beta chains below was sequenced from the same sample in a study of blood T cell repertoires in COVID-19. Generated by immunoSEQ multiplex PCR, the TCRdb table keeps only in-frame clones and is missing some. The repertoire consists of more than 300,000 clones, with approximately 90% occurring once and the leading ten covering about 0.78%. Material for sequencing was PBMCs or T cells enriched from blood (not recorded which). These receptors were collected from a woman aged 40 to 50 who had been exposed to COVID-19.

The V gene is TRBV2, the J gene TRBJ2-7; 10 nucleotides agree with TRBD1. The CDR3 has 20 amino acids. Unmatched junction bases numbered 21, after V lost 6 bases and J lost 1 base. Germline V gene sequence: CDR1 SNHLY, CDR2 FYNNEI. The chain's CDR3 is CASRETGGAGPFLASYEQYF. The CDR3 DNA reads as TGTGCCAGCAGGGAGACAGGGGGCGCGGGCCCATTCTTGGCATCCTACGAGCAGTACTTC.

CDR3 sequence reads: CASRSTGAGNTIYF. The CDR3, as DNA: TGTGCCAGCAGGTCGACAGGGGCTGGAAACACCATATATTTT. The genes are TRBV13 and TRBJ1-3; TRBD1 aligns across 8 bases. CDR1 is PRHDT and CDR2 is FYEKMQ in the germline V gene (reference sequence). The CDR3 loop spans 14 amino acids. V was clipped by 6 bases and J by 2 bases; unmatched bases: 3.

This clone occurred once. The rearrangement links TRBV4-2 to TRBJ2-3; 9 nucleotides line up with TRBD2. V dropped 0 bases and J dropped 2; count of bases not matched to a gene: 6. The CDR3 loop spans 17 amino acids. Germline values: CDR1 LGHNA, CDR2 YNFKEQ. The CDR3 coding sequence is TGTGCCAGCAGCCAAGATCGACTAGCGGAAATCACAGATACGCAGTATTTT. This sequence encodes CASSQDRLAEITDTQYF.

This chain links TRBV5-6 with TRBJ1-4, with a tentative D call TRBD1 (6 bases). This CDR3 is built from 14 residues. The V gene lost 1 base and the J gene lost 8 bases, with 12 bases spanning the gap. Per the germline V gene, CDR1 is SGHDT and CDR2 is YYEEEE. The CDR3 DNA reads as TGTGCCAGCAGCTTGCGACAGGCGGCAGAAAAACTGTTTTTT. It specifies CASSLRQAAEKLFF.

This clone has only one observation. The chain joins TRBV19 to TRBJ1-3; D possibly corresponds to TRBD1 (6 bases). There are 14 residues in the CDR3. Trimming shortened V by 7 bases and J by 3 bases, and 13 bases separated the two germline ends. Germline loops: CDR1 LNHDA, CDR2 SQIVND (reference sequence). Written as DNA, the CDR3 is TGTGCCAGTACCTCTACAGGGCGTGGAAACACCATATATTTT. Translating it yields CASTSTGRGNTIYF. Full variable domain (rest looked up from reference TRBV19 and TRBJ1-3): DGGITQSPKYLFRKEGQNVTLSCEQNLNHDAMYWYRQDPGQGLRLIYYSQIVNDFQKGDIAEGYSVSREKKESFPLTVTSAQKNPTAFYLCASTSTGRGNTIYFGEGSWLTVV.

The CDR3 region is CASSPGGASTEAFF. CDR3 DNA: TGCGCCAGCAGCCCGGGGGGGGCTAGCACTGAAGCTTTCTTT. The V gene is TRBV5-1, the J gene TRBJ1-1, with a weak D call TRBD1 (6 bases). V was shortened by 4 bases and J by 4 bases, with 14 bases between the two germline ends. There are 14 residues in the CDR3. Germline-derived CDR1 and CDR2 are SGHRS and YFSETQ.